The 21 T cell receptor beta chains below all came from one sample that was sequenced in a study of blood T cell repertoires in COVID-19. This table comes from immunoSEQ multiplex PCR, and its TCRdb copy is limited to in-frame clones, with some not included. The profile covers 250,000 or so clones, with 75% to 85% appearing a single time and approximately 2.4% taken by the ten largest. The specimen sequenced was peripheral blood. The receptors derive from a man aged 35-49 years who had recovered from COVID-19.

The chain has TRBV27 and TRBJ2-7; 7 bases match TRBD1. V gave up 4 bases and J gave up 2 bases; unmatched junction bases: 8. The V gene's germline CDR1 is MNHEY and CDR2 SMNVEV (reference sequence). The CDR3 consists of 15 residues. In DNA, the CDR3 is TGTGCCAGCAGTTATGCAGGGGGTACGGCCTACGAGCAGTACTTC. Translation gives CASSYAGGTAYEQYF.

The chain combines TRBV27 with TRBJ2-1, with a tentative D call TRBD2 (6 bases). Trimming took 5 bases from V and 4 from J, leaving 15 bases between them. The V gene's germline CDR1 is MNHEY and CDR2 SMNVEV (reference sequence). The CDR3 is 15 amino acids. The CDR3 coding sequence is TGTGCCAGCAGTGGGTTAGGAGGGCCGTACAATGAGCAGTTCTTC. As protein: CASSGLGGPYNEQFF.

CDR3 sequence (DNA): TGTGCCAGCGGCTACAGGGTCCCTCAGCCCCAGCATTTT. This gives the protein CASGYRVPQPQHF. The V gene is TRBV2, the J gene TRBJ1-5, with a possible D match to TRBD1 (6 bases). The germline V gene encodes CDR1 SNHLY and CDR2 FYNNEI. V was trimmed by 8 bases and J by 6 bases, leaving 14 bases between them. CDR3 length equals 13 residues.

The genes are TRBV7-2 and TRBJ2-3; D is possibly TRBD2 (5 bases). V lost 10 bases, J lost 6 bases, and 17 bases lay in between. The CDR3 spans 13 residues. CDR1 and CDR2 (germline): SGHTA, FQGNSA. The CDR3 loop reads CATATIASDTQYF. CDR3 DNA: TGTGCCACCGCGACTATAGCGTCCGATACGCAGTATTTT.

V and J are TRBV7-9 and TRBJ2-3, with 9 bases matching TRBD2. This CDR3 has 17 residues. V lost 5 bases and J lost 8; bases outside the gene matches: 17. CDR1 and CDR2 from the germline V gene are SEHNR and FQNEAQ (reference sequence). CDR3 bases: TGTGCCAGCAGCCGAGATATTAGCGGGAGCAGGTCTGGTACGCAGTATTTT. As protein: CASSRDISGSRSGTQYF.

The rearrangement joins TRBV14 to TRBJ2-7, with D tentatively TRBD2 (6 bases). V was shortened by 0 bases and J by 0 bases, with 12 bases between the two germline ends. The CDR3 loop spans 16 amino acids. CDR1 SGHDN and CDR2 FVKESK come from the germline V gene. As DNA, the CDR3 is TGTGCCAGCAGCCAAGAGGGCGGGGTGAGCTCCTACGAGCAGTACTTC. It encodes CASSQEGGVSSYEQYF. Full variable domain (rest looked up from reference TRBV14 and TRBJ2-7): EAGVTQFPSHSVIEKGQTVTLRCDPISGHDNLYWYRRVMGKEIKFLLHFVKESKQDESGMPNNRFLAERTGGTYSTLKVQPAELEDSGVYFCASSQEGGVSSYEQYFGPGTRLTVT.

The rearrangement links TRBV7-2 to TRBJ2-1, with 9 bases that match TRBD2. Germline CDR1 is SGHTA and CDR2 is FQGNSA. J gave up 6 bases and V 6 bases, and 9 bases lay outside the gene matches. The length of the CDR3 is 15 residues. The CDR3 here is CASRQDGLAINEQFF. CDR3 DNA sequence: TGTGCCAGCAGGCAAGACGGACTAGCGATCAATGAGCAGTTCTTC.

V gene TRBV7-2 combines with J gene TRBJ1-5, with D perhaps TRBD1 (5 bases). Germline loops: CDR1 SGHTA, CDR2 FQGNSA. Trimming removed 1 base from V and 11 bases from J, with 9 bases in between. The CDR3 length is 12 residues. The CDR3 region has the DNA TGTGCCAGCAGCTTAGGGCCAGGGACCCAGCATTTT. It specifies CASSLGPGTQHF.

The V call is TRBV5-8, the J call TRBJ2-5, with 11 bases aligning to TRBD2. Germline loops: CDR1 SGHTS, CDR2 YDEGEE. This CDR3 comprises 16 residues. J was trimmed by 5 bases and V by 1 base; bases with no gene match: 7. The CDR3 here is CASSLTSGSFQETQYF. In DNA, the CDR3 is TGTGCCAGCAGCTTGACTAGCGGGAGTTTCCAGGAGACCCAGTACTTC.

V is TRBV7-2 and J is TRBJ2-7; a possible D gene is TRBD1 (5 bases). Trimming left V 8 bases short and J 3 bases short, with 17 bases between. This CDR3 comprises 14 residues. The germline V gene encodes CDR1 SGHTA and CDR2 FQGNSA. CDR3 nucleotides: TGTGCCAGCGGCCAGGGCAGGTCCCTCTACGAGCAGTACTTC. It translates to CASGQGRSLYEQYF.

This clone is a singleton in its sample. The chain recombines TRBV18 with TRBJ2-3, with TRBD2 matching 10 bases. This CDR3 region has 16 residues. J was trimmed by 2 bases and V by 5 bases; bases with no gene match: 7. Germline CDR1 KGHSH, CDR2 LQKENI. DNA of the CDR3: TGTGCCAGCTCATCCCCACTAGCGGGGCCCACAGATACGCAGTATTTT. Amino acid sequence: CASSSPLAGPTDTQYF.

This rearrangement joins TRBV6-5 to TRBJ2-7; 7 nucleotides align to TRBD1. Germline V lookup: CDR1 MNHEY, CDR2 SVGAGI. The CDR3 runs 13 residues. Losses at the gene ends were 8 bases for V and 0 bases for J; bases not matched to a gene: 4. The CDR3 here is CASGRDSSYEQYF. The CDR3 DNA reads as TGTGCCAGCGGACGGGACAGCTCCTACGAGCAGTACTTC.

CDR3 region: CASSRQGRSGYTF. CDR3 sequence (DNA): TGTGCCAGCAGTCGACAGGGTCGGAGCGGCTACACCTTC. The chain recombines TRBV5-6 with TRBJ1-2; TRBD1 agrees at 7 bases. Germline V gives CDR1 SGHDT, CDR2 YYEEEE. V lost 5 bases to trimming and J lost 8 bases; unmatched junction nucleotides: 9. This CDR3 has 13 residues.

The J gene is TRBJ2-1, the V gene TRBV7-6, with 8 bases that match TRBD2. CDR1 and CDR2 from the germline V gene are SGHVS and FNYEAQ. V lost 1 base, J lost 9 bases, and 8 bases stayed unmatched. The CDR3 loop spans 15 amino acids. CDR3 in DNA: TGTGCCAGCAGCTTAGTAGCGGGGCCCGGGGGTGAGCAGTTCTTC. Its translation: CASSLVAGPGGEQFF.

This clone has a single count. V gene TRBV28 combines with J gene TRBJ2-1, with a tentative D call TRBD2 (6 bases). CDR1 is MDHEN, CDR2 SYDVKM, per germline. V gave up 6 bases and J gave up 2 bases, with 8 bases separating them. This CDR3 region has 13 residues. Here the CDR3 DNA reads TGTGCCAGCAGCTGGGGGGCCTACAATGAGCAGTTCTTC. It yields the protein CASSWGAYNEQFF.

CDR3 protein: CASSRTSGRAAGELFF. The CDR3 DNA is TGTGCCAGCAGCCGCACTAGCGGGAGGGCCGCCGGGGAGCTGTTTTTT. The chain couples TRBV7-2 to TRBJ2-2; 13 bases fit TRBD2. V gave up 5 bases and J gave up 6 bases; unmatched junction bases: 6. Germline V lookup: CDR1 SGHTA, CDR2 FQGNSA. The CDR3 has 16 residues.

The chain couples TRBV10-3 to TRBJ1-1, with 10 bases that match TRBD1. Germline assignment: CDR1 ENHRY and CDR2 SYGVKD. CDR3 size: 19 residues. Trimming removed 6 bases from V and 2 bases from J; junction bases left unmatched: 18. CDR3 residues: CAISARDWTGGARNTEAFF. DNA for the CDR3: TGTGCCATCAGCGCTCGGGATTGGACAGGGGGAGCCCGAAACACTGAAGCTTTCTTT.

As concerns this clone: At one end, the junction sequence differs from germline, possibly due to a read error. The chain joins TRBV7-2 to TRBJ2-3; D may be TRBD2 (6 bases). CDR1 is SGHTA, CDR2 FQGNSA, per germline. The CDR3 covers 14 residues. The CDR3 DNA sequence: TGTGTCAGCAGCTTGAAACTAGCCCCAGATACGCAGTATTTT. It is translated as CVSSLKLAPDTQYF. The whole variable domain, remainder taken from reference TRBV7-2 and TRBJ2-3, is GAGVSQSPSNKVTEKGKDVELRCDPISGHTALYWYRQSLGQGLEFLIYFQGNSAPDKSGLPSDRFSAERTGGSVSTLTIQRTQQEDSAVYLCVSSLKLAPDTQYFGPGTRLTVL.

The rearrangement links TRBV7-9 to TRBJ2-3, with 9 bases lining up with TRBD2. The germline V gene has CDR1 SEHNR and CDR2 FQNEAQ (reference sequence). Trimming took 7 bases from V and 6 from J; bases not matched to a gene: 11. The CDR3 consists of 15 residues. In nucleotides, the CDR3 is TGTGCCAGCACCCTCCTAGCGGGAAATCCTGATACGCAGTATTTT. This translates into CASTLLAGNPDTQYF.

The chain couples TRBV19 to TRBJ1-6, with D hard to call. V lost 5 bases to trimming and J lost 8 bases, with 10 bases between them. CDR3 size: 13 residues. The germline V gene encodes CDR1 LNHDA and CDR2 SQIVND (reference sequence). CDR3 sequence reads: CASSPLRDSPLHF. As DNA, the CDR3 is TGTGCCAGTAGTCCCCTCCGGGATTCACCCCTCCACTTT. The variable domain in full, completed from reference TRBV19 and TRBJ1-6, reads DGGITQSPKYLFRKEGQNVTLSCEQNLNHDAMYWYRQDPGQGLRLIYYSQIVNDFQKGDIAEGYSVSREKKESFPLTVTSAQKNPTAFYLCASSPLRDSPLHFGNGTRLTVT.

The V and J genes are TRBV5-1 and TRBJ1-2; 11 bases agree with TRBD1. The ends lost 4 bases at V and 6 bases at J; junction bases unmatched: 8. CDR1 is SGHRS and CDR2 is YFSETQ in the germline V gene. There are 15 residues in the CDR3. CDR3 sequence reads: CASSVRDRGRNGYTF. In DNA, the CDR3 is TGCGCCAGCAGCGTCCGGGACAGGGGGAGGAATGGCTACACCTTC.